The 2 T cell receptor beta chains below were found in one sample sequenced in a study of blood T cell repertoires in COVID-19. Data came from immunoSEQ multiplex PCR; TCRdb stores just in-frame clones and leaves some out. The table lists roughly 330,000 clones, around 90% of them singletons. What was sequenced was PBMCs or T cells enriched from blood (not recorded which). Receptor source: a young woman who had recovered from COVID-19.

The rearrangement links TRBV7-6 to TRBJ2-1; the D gene is possibly TRBD1 (6 bases). Germline CDR1 SGHVS, CDR2 FNYEAQ. This CDR3 is 15 amino acids long. Trimming took off 2 bases at V and 2 bases at J, with 10 bases between the two ends. The CDR3 protein is CASSLRTAAYNEQFF. DNA for the CDR3: TGTGCCAGCAGCTTAAGGACAGCCGCCTACAATGAGCAGTTCTTC.

This clone has a single count. V usage is TRBV5-5 and J usage is TRBJ1-1; D uncertain. The CDR3 sequence is 12 residues long. Trimming pared 0 bases from V and 7 bases from J, leaving 7 bases between. Germline CDR1 is SGHKS and CDR2 is YYEKEE (reference sequence). The CDR3 DNA follows: TGTGCCAGCAGCTTGGAGGCGGTTGAAGCTTTCTTT. It yields the protein CASSLEAVEAFF.